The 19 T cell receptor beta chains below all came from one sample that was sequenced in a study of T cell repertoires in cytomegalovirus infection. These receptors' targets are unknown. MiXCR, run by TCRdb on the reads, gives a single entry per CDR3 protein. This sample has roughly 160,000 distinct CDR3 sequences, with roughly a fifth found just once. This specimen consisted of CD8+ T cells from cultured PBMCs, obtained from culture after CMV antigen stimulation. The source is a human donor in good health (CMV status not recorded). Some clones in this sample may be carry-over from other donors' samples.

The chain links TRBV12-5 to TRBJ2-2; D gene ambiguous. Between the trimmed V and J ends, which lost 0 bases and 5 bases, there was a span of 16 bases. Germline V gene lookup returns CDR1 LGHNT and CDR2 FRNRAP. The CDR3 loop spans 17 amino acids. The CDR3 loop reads CASGLVRTAVRTGELFF. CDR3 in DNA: TGTGCTAGTGGTTTGGTACGGACGGCGGTACGTACCGGGGAGCTGTTTTTT.

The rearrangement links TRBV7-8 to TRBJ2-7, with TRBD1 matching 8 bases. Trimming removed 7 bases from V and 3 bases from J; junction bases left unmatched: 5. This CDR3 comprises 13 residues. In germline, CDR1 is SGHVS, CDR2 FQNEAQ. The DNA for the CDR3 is TGTGCCAGCATCCTCGGACAGGGCTACGAGCAGTACTTC. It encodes CASILGQGYEQYF.

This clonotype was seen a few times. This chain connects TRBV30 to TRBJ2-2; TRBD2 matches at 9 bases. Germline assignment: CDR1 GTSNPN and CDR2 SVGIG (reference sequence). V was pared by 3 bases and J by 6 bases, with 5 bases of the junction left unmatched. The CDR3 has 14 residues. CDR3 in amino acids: CAWRARGGPGELFF. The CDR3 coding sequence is TGTGCCTGGAGGGCGCGGGGGGGCCCCGGGGAGCTGTTTTTT.

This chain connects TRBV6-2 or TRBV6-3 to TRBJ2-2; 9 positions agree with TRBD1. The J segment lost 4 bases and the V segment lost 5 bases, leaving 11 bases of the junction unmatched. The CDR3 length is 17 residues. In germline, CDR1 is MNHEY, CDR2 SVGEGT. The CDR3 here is CASSPDRGFSGTGELFF. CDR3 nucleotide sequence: TGTGCCAGCAGTCCGGACAGGGGATTTTCGGGCACCGGGGAGCTGTTTTTT.

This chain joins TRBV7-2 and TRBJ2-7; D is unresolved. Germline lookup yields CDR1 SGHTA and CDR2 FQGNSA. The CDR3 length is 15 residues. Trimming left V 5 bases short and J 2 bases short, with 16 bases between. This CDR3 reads CASSLGRRSAYEQYF. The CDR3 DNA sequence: TGTGCCAGCAGCCTCGGGCGCAGGTCCGCCTACGAGCAGTACTTC. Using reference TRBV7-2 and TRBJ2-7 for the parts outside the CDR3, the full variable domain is GAGVSQSPSNKVTEKGKDVELRCDPISGHTALYWYRQSLGQGLEFLIYFQGNSAPDKSGLPSDRFSAERTGGSVSTLTIQRTQQEDSAVYLCASSLGRRSAYEQYFGPGTRLTVT.

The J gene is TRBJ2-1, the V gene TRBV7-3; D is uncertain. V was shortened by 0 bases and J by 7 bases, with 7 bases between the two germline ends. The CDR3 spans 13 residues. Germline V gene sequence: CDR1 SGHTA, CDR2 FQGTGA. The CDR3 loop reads CASSLTKVNEQFF. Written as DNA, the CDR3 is TGTGCCAGCAGCTTAACGAAGGTTAATGAGCAGTTCTTC.

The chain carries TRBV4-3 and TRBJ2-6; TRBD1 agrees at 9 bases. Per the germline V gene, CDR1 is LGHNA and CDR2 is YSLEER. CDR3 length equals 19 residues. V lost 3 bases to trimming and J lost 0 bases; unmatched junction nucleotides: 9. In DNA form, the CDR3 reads TGCGCCAGCAGCCAGACACAGGGGGCCTATTCCTCTGGGGCCAACGTCCTGACTTTC. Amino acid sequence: CASSQTQGAYSSGANVLTF.

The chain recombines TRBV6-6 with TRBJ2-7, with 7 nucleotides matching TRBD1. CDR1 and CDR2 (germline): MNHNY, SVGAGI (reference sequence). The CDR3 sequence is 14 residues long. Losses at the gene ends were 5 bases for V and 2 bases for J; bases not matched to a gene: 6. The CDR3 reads CASSPSTGPYEQYF. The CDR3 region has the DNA TGTGCCAGCAGTCCCTCGACAGGGCCCTACGAGCAGTACTTC.

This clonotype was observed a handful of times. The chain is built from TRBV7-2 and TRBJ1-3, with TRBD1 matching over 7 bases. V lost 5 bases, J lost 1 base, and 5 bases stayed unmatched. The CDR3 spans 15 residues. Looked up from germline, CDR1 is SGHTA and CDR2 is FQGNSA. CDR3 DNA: TGTGCCAGCAGCATCGACAGGGCTTCTGGAAACACCATATATTTT. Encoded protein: CASSIDRASGNTIYF.

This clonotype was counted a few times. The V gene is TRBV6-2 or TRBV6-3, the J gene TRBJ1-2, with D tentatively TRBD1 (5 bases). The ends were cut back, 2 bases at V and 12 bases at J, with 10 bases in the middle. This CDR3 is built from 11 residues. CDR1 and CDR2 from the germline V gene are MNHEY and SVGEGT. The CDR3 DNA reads TGTGCCAGCAGTTACCCCGACAGCAACACCTTC. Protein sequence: CASSYPDSNTF.

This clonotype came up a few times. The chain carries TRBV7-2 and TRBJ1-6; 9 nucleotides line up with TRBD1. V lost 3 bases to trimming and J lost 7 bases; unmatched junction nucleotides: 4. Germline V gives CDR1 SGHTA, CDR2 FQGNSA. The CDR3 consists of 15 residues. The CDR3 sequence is CASSFLQGANSPLHF. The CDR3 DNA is TGTGCCAGCAGCTTCCTACAGGGGGCGAATTCACCCCTCCACTTT. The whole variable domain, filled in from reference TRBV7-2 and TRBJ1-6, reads GAGVSQSPSNKVTEKGKDVELRCDPISGHTALYWYRQSLGQGLEFLIYFQGNSAPDKSGLPSDRFSAERTGGSVSTLTIQRTQQEDSAVYLCASSFLQGANSPLHFGNGTRLTVT.

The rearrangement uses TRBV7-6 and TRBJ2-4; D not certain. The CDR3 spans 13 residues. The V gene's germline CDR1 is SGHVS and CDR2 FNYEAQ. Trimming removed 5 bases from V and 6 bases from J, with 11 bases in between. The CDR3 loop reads CASSATELNIQYF. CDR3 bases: TGTGCCAGCAGCGCCACGGAATTAAACATTCAGTACTTC. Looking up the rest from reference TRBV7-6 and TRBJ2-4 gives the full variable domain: GAGVSQSPRYKVTKRGQDVALRCDPISGHVSLYWYRQALGQGPEFLTYFNYEAQQDKSGLPNDRFSAERPEGSISTLTIQRTEQRDSAMYRCASSATELNIQYFGAGTRLSVL.

This CDR3 reads CASSINRAGYEQFF. Here the CDR3 DNA reads TGTGCCAGCAGCATAAACAGGGCTGGGTATGAGCAGTTCTTC. The chain links TRBV7-2 to TRBJ2-1, with D possibly matching TRBD1 (6 bases). With 5 bases removed from V and 8 bases from J, the gap between germline ends came to 16 bases. This CDR3 spans 14 amino acids. CDR1 and CDR2 (germline): SGHTA, FQGNSA.

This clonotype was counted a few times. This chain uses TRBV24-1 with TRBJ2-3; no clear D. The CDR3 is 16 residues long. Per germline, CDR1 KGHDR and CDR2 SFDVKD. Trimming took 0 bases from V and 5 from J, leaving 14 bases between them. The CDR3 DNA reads TGTGCCACCAGTGATTTGTTCTCTTCGGGTATAGATACGCAGTATTTT. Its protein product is CATSDLFSSGIDTQYF.

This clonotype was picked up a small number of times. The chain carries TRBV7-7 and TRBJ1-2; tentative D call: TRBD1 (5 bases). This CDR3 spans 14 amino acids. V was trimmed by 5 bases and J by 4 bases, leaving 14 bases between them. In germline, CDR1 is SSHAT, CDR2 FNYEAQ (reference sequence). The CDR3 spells CASSGGDVGYGYTF. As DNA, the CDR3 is TGTGCCAGCAGCGGGGGGGATGTGGGCTATGGCTACACCTTC. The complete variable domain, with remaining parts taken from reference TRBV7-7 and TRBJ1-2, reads GAGVSQSPRYKVTKRGQDVTLRCDPISSHATLYWYQQALGQGPEFLTYFNYEAQPDKSGLPSDRFSAERPEGSISTLTIQRTEQRDSAMYRCASSGGDVGYGYTFGSGTRLTVV.

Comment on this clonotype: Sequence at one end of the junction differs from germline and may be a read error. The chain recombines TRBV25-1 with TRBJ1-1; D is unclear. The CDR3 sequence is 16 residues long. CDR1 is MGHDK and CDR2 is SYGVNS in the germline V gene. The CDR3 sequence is CDSSEQNQPMNTEAFF. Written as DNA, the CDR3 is TGTGACAGCAGTGAACAAAACCAACCCATGAACACTGAAGCTTTCTTT.

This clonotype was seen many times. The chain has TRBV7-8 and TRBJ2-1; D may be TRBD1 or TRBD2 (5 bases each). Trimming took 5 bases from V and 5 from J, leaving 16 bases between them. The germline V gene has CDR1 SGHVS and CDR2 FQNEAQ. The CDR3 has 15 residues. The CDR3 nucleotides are TGTGCCAGCAGCCACCATCGGGACCTACACAATGAGCAGTTCTTC. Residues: CASSHHRDLHNEQFF.

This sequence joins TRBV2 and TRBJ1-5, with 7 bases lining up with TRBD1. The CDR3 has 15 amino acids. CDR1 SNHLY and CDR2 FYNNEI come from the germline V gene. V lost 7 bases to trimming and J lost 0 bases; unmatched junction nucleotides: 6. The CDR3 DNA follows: TGTGCCAGCACCTCGGGACAGTATAGCAATCAGCCCCAGCATTTT. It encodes CASTSGQYSNQPQHF.

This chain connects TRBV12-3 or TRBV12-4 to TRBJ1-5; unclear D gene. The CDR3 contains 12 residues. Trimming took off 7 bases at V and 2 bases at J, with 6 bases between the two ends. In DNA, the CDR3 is TGTGCCAGCAAGGGCGGCAATCAGCCCCAGCATTTT. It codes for CASKGGNQPQHF.